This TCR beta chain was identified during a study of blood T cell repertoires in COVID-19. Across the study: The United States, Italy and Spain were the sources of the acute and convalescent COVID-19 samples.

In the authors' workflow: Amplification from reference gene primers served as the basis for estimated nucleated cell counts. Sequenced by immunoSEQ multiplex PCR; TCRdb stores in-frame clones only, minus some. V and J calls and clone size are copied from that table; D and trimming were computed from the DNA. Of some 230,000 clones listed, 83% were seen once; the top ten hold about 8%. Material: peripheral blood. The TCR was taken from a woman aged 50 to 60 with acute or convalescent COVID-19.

This CDR3 reads CATSEQGLRRELFF. The DNA for the CDR3 is TGTGCCACCAGTGAACAGGGTTTGAGGCGGGAGCTGTTTTTT. V gene TRBV24-1 combines with J gene TRBJ2-2, with D possibly TRBD1 on 6 matching bases. The CDR3 covers 14 residues. Trimming cost V 4 bases and J 9 bases, with 14 bases left between them. Germline loops: CDR1 KGHDR, CDR2 SFDVKD.